The rows below give T cell receptor beta chains drawn from one sample of a study of cytomegalovirus exposure and HLA in healthy donors. The data were produced by immunoSEQ multiplex PCR, yet TCRdb's version contains in-frame clones alone and is incomplete. The table shows 110,000 to 150,000 clones, with around 75% occurring only once. Sequencing used PBMCs. Every receptor here comes from a man aged 55 to 70 in good health and CMV-seronegative. Both conserved end residues are part of each CDR3. Fields, in order: D gene, J gene, clone size, V gene, CDR3 length, CDR3 DNA, CDR3 protein. The D gene is left open where the match is weak. Size values are once, few and many counts, or a class for expanded clones, and some rows have none.

TRBD1 | TRBJ1-6 | . | TRBV4-1 | 15 | TGCGCCAGCAGCCAGGACAGGGACGAAGGTTCACCCCTCCACTTT | CASSQDRDEGSPLHF
TRBD1 | TRBJ2-1 | . | TRBV11-3 | 14 | TGTGCCAGCAGCTTAAGGGACAGATACAATGAGCAGTTCTTC | CASSLRDRYNEQFF
TRBD1 | TRBJ2-7 | . | TRBV11-2 | 15 | TGTGCCAGCAGCTTCTCACAGGGGGGACCCTACGAGCAGTACTTC | CASSFSQGGPYEQYF
TRBD2 | TRBJ2-1 | . | TRBV9 | 16 | TGTGCCAGCAGCGCGACGCGAGCTAGCGGGAGGAATGAGCAGTTCTTC | CASSATRASGRNEQFF
. | TRBJ1-1 | few | TRBV6-5 | 15 | TGTGCCAGCAGTTACGGGCAGCTTTCAAACACTGAAGCTTTCTTT | CASSYGQLSNTEAFF
TRBD2 | TRBJ2-1 | once | TRBV14 | 19 | TGTGCCAGCAGCCAAGAATCTTGGCTAGCGGGAGGGTTATACAATGAGCAGTTCTTC | CASSQESWLAGGLYNEQFF
TRBD2 | TRBJ2-1 | . | TRBV5-1 | 18 | TGCGCCAGCAGCTTGGCTCTCGGGACTAGCGGGATGAGGGGTGAGCAGTTCTTC | CASSLALGTSGMRGEQFF
TRBD1 | TRBJ1-1 | . | TRBV7-9 | 18 | TGTGCCAGCAGCCCCCACCGGGGACAGGGGGCGTTGAACACTGAAGCTTTCTTT | CASSPHRGQGALNTEAFF
. | TRBJ1-1 | . | TRBV30 | 13 | TGTGCCTGGAGTGTAGGGGGTGGCACTGAAGCTTTCTTT | CAWSVGGGTEAFF
. | TRBJ1-1 | few | TRBV9 | 17 | TGTGCCAGCAGCGTAGTCCCGGGAGAGAACTTGAACACTGAAGCTTTCTTT | CASSVVPGENLNTEAFF
. | TRBJ2-1 | few | TRBV14 | 13 | TGTGCCAGCAGCCTGGGCCCTAACAATGAGCAGTTCTTC | CASSLGPNNEQFF
TRBD1 | TRBJ2-7 | . | TRBV6-5 | 15 | TGTGCCAGCAGTTACGTGAGACAGGGAGCCTACGAGCAGTACTTC | CASSYVRQGAYEQYF
TRBD2 | TRBJ2-1 | . | TRBV25-1 | 14 | TGTGCCAGCAGTGGGCTAGCGGGAATCAATGAGCAGTTCTTC | CASSGLAGINEQFF
. | TRBJ2-2 | . | TRBV5-1 | 14 | TGCGCCAGCAGCTTGGTCGGGGGAACCGGGGAGCTGTTTTTT | CASSLVGGTGELFF
. | TRBJ1-3 | . | TRBV6-5 | 14 | TGTGCCAGCAGTCTAAGTGATCTTGGAAACACCATATATTTT | CASSLSDLGNTIYF
TRBD1 | TRBJ2-4 | . | TRBV7-6 | 13 | TGTGCCAGCAGCGCCCGGGACAGGGACATTCAGTACTTC | CASSARDRDIQYF
. | TRBJ1-2 | few | TRBV5-6 | 16 | TGTGCCAGCAGCTTGGCCGCTGGACAGAGTTCCTATGGCTACACCTTC | CASSLAAGQSSYGYTF
. | TRBJ2-2 | . | TRBV4-3 | 14 | TGCGCCAGCAGCCAAGACTCCGACACCGGGGAGCTGTTTTTT | CASSQDSDTGELFF
TRBD2 | TRBJ2-7 | once | TRBV14 | 16 | TGTGCCAGCAGCCATAATAGCGGGAGAGGGTCCTACGAGCAGTACTTC | CASSHNSGRGSYEQYF
. | TRBJ1-1 | . | TRBV19 | 18 | TGTGCCAGTAGTATATTTGTCTTAGATCGCGGGACGAACACTGAAGCTTTCTTT | CASSIFVLDRGTNTEAFF
. | TRBJ1-5 | . | TRBV25-1 | 15 | TGTGCCAGCAGTCCCCGGGGGGGGAGCAATCAGCCCCAGCATTTT | CASSPRGGSNQPQHF
TRBD1 | TRBJ1-2 | . | TRBV7-9 | 13 | TGTGCCAGCGGCATTGACAGGGGCTATGGCTACACCTTC | CASGIDRGYGYTF
. | TRBJ2-5 | . | TRBV6-5 | 15 | TGTGCCAGCAAGAGGGGGGGAGGGCCTGAGGAGACCCAGTACTTC | CASKRGGGPEETQYF
TRBD1 | TRBJ1-2 | . | TRBV6-1 | 14 | TGTGCCAGCAGTGAAGAAGGGACAGGGCCTGGCTACACCTTC | CASSEEGTGPGYTF
. | TRBJ2-5 | . | TRBV6-1 | 13 | TGTGCCAGCAGTGAAGGAACATTAGAGACCCAGTACTTC | CASSEGTLETQYF
. | TRBJ2-6 | . | TRBV5-5 | 14 | TGTGCCAGCAGCTTGGCGGGGAGGGGGGCCGTCCTGACTTTC | CASSLAGRGAVLTF
. | TRBJ2-7 | . | TRBV11-3 | 13 | TGTGCCAGCAGCTTAGGACAGCAGGACGAGCAGTACTTC | CASSLGQQDEQYF
. | TRBJ2-7 | few | TRBV30 | 13 | TGTGCCTGCCAGGATGGGGGAGGATACGAGCAGTACTTC | CACQDGGGYEQYF
. | TRBJ1-5 | . | TRBV7-9 | 17 | TGTGCCAGCAGCTTCGCTTTCGACACAGATAGCAATCAGCCCCAGCATTTT | CASSFAFDTDSNQPQHF
. | TRBJ1-2 | few | TRBV29-1 | 16 | TGCAGCGTTGACATTCCAGGAGGGGCTGAAGACTATGGCTACACCTTC | CSVDIPGGAEDYGYTF
TRBD1 | TRBJ1-5 | . | TRBV2 | 15 | TGTGCCAGCAGTGGCCTAGGGACAGGGGAACAGCCCCAGCATTTT | CASSGLGTGEQPQHF
TRBD1 | TRBJ2-1 | few | TRBV6-5 | 14 | TGTGCCAGCAGGGGACAGGGCCCCTACAATGAGCAGTTCTTC | CASRGQGPYNEQFF
TRBD2 | TRBJ2-7 | once | TRBV10-2 | 16 | TGCGCCAGCAGCGACCTTCAAGCGGGAGTTTCCTACGAGCAGTACTTC | CASSDLQAGVSYEQYF
TRBD1 | TRBJ1-5 | few | TRBV28 | 15 | TGTGCCAGCACCCCAGACAGGGGCGAGAATCAGCCCCAGCATTTT | CASTPDRGENQPQHF
. | TRBJ1-1 | . | TRBV5-3 | 13 | TGTGCCAGAAGCTTGAGGGAGGGGACTGAAGCTTTCTTT | CARSLREGTEAFF
TRBD2 | TRBJ2-3 | . | TRBV5-4 | 17 | TGTGCCAGCAGCCCGGGGACTAGCGGGGCCTTCACAGATACGCAGTATTTT | CASSPGTSGAFTDTQYF
. | TRBJ1-1 | . | TRBV7-3 | 14 | TGTGCCAGCAGCGATTTGGGGCCTCACACTGAAGCTTTCTTT | CASSDLGPHTEAFF
. | TRBJ2-7 | few | TRBV5-4 | 15 | TGTGCCAGCAGCTATGGGGGGACAGCACCCTACGAGCAGTACTTC | CASSYGGTAPYEQYF
TRBD2 | TRBJ2-1 | . | TRBV29-1 | 18 | TGCAGCGTCCCCTTAGGGAAGCGGGAGGATGAAACGGGTAATGAGCAGTTCTTC | CSVPLGKREDETGNEQFF
. | TRBJ2-3 | . | TRBV6-6 | 15 | TGTGCCAGCAGGAGGACAGATTATTCCACAGATACGCAGTATTTT | CASRRTDYSTDTQYF
. | TRBJ1-1 | few | TRBV27 | 15 | TGTGCCAGCTTTCCCCAGGGGCGGGCGAACACTGAAGCTTTCTTT | CASFPQGRANTEAFF
. | TRBJ1-1 | . | TRBV7-3 | 13 | TGTGCCAGCAGCTCCGATCGGGACACTGAAGCTTTCTTT | CASSSDRDTEAFF
TRBD2 | TRBJ2-7 | . | TRBV2 | 16 | TGTGCCAGCAGTGAAGGACTAGCGGGAGCCCTCTACGAGCAGTACTTC | CASSEGLAGALYEQYF
. | TRBJ1-5 | . | TRBV10-3 | 19 | TGTGCCATCAACGGACTGTACCTCCGAATATGGAGGGGCAATCAGCCCCAGCATTTT | CAINGLYLRIWRGNQPQHF
. | TRBJ1-5 | . | TRBV6-6 | 14 | TGTGCCAGCACCTCGCGGTCGGGGAATCAGCCCCAGCATTTT | CASTSRSGNQPQHF
TRBD1 | TRBJ2-3 | . | TRBV6-1 | 15 | TGTGCCAGCAGTCTCGACAGGGTTTCCCCAGATACGCAGTATTTT | CASSLDRVSPDTQYF
. | TRBJ2-1 | . | TRBV6-6 | 14 | TGTGCCAGCAGTTACGATGGGGGCAAGGATGAGCAGTTCTTC | CASSYDGGKDEQFF
TRBD1 | TRBJ1-2 | . | TRBV7-9 | 13 | TGTGCCAGCAGCGAGGGACAGACCTATGGCTACACCTTC | CASSEGQTYGYTF
TRBD2 | TRBJ2-7 | . | TRBV10-3 | 14 | TGTGCCATCAAATCCCGGGGGGATTCCTACGAGCAGTACTTC | CAIKSRGDSYEQYF
. | TRBJ2-7 | . | TRBV7-9 | 15 | TGTGCCAGCAGCTTAAATGGGGCCACGATCTACGAGCAGTACTTC | CASSLNGATIYEQYF
TRBD2 | TRBJ2-1 | few | TRBV28 | 13 | TGTGCCATGTACGGGACTAGGGCCAATGAGCAGTTCTTC | CAMYGTRANEQFF
. | TRBJ1-1 | . | TRBV18 | 15 | TGTGCCAGCTCACCAGTTAGGGTAGGGGACACTGAAGCTTTCTTT | CASSPVRVGDTEAFF
. | TRBJ1-2 | . | TRBV18 | 16 | TGTGCCAGCTCACCACGAGAGGGTACAGCTAACTATGGCTACACCTTC | CASSPREGTANYGYTF
. | TRBJ1-2 | . | TRBV13 | 18 | TGTGCCAGCAGCAGTAGCGCCGACGGGGGTATTGTGACCCATGGCTACACCTTC | CASSSSADGGIVTHGYTF
. | TRBJ2-1 | few | TRBV9 | 17 | TGTGCCAGCAGCGTAGGCTCCTCGACATCCTCCTACAATGAGCAGTTCTTC | CASSVGSSTSSYNEQFF
TRBD1 | TRBJ2-5 | once | TRBV27 | 13 | TGTGCCACCCGGGACAGCATTCAAGAGACCCAGTACTTC | CATRDSIQETQYF
. | TRBJ1-2 | once | TRBV27 | 13 | TGTGCCAGCAGTTTATCGGGAGGATACGGCTACACCTTC | CASSLSGGYGYTF